Sequencing of this T cell receptor (beta chain) was carried out in a study of blood T cell repertoires in COVID-19. Overall study: Acute-phase and convalescent COVID-19 samples originated in the United States, Italy and Spain.

Here immunoSEQ multiplex PCR was the method, and the copy in TCRdb shows in-frame clones only, minus some. The sample shows about 310,000 clones, around nine tenths of them seen only once. The CDR3 extends over 13 amino acids. V trimming: 3 bases; J trimming: 9 bases; junction bases outside the gene matches: 3. CDR1 is LGHNA, CDR2 YSLEER, per germline. Living in about two dozen US areas, the participants were between roughly 18 and 95 years of age. Membership in each cohort depended on participant-reported clinical history. V is TRBV4-3 and J is TRBJ1-5; 9 bases agree with TRBD1. The TCR comes from a woman in her forties who had recovered from COVID-19. The source material was PBMCs or T cells enriched from blood (not recorded which). CDR3 DNA sequence: TGCGCCAGCAGCCATTCGGACAGGGGGCCCCAGCATTTT. It translates to CASSHSDRGPQHF.